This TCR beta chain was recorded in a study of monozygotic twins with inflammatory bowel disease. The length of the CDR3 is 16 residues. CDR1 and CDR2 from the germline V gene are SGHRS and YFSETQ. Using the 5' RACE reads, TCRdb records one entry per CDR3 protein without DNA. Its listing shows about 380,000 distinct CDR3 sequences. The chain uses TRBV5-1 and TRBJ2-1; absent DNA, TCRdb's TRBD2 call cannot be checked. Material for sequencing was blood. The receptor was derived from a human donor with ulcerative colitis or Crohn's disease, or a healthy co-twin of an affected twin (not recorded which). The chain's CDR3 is CASSLVGGAGDNEQFF.